This T cell receptor (beta chain) came from a study of T cell responses to AZD1222 COVID-19 vaccine. Study-wide results and caveats: AZD1222 recipients seropositive at baseline numbered only six or seven. White British donors predominated, females outnumbered males, and clonal diversity was possibly underestimated. After the peak T cell response, and only then, were repertoires sampled. Spike was spanned by vaccine-associated CD4 TCRs, with dominance at 160-218 and 743-854.

Assay used: immunoSEQ multiplex PCR; TCRdb lists only in-frame clones, some missing. The repertoire holds approximately 97,000 clones, with 80% to 85% as singletons. The germline CDR1 and CDR2 sequences are PRHDT and FYEKMQ (reference sequence). This CDR3 region has 14 residues. V lost 5 bases and J lost 6, with 16 bases in between. Comments on this clone: Its antigen is unknown.

The chain carries TRBV13 and TRBJ1-1; a possible D gene is TRBD1 (5 bases). The sequence came from an adult in good health. The sample in question was peripheral blood, obtained on day 0 of AZD1222 vaccination. The CDR3 sequence is CASSQTTVVAEAFF. In nucleotides, the CDR3 is TGTGCCAGCAGCCAAACGACAGTGGTCGCTGAAGCTTTCTTT.